These T cell receptor beta chains were read from a single sample in a study of molecular identifiers for immune sequencing clone quantification. One entry per CDR3 protein, called by TCRdb with MiXCR from the PCR reads. Counted here are over 600,000 distinct CDR3 sequences, roughly 21% occurring once; the ten biggest clones make up 0.7% to 1%. The sequencing sample was made of naive CD8+ T cells from blood, with Jurkat cell RNA spiked in. The receptors come from a human donor in good health. Some libraries in this study had Jurkat cell RNA spiked in. CDR3s include the opening cysteine and the closing phenylalanine or tryptophan. A D gene is named only where the DNA matches it firmly. A row's size may be missing; if present it is once, few, many or a size class.

J gene	CDR3 length	D gene	V gene	clone size	CDR3 protein	CDR3 DNA
TRBJ2-7	15	TRBD2	TRBV27	-	CASSLTGSGVYEQYF	TGTGCCAGCAGTTTAACCGGTAGCGGGGTCTACGAGCAGTACTTC
TRBJ2-7	13	-	TRBV29-1	many	CSVESGFSVEQYF	TGCAGCGTTGAATCGGGTTTCTCCGTCGAGCAGTACTTC
TRBJ2-5	16	-	TRBV4-1	many	CASSQLGGVGFETQYF	TGCGCCAGCAGCCAGCTGGGGGGCGTCGGGTTTGAGACCCAGTACTTC
TRBJ2-2	19	-	TRBV4-3	few	CASSQESLSLIVSTGELFF	TGCGCCAGCAGCCAAGAGTCGCTAAGCTTGATAGTATCCACCGGGGAGCTGTTTTTT
TRBJ1-1	15	-	TRBV27	-	CASSLLGEGNTEAFF	TGTGCCAGCAGTTTATTGGGGGAGGGGAACACTGAAGCTTTCTTT
TRBJ1-1	16	-	TRBV14	many	CASSQDRGSSNTEAFF	TGTGCCAGCAGCCAAGATAGAGGCTCCTCGAACACTGAAGCTTTCTTT
TRBJ2-7	15	-	TRBV2	-	CASSEGKGASYEQYF	TGTGCCAGCAGTGAAGGGAAAGGGGCCTCCTACGAGCAGTACTTC
TRBJ1-1	15	TRBD1	TRBV7-9	many	CASRSGPTGGPEAFF	TGTGCCAGCAGGTCTGGGCCTACAGGGGGCCCTGAAGCTTTCTTT
TRBJ2-3	19	TRBD2	TRBV7-2	many	CASSFLIAGGGGATDTQYF	TGTGCCAGCAGCTTCCTTATAGCGGGAGGCGGCGGGGCCACAGATACGCAGTATTTT
TRBJ2-1	18	-	TRBV27	many	CASSLIAPEVFFYNEQFF	TGTGCCAGCAGCCTGATAGCGCCCGAGGTTTTTTTCTACAATGAGCAGTTCTTC
TRBJ2-7	12	-	TRBV20-1	many	CSARDQGHEQYF	TGCAGTGCTAGAGACCAGGGCCACGAGCAGTACTTC
TRBJ1-1	14	TRBD1	TRBV5-1	few	CASSDWTGGTEAFF	TGCGCCAGCAGCGATTGGACAGGGGGCACTGAAGCTTTCTTT
TRBJ1-6	16	-	TRBV4-1	-	CASSQGQSSYNSPLHF	TGCGCCAGCAGCCAAGGACAGAGCTCCTATAATTCACCCCTCCACTTT
TRBJ2-3	15	-	TRBV7-9	many	CASSLPGSSTDTQYF	TGTGCCAGCAGCCTACCGGGATCTAGCACAGATACGCAGTATTTT
TRBJ2-3	16	-	TRBV7-6	few	CASTPTPGSGSDTQYF	TGTGCCAGCACCCCGACCCCGGGGAGCGGATCAGATACGCAGTATTTT
TRBJ2-7	16	-	TRBV4-3	many	CASSQDVGTASYEQYF	TGCGCCAGCAGCCAAGACGTGGGGACGGCATCCTACGAGCAGTACTTC
TRBJ2-1	11	-	TRBV29-1	many	CSVEPGNEQFF	TGCAGCGTTGAGCCGGGGAATGAGCAGTTCTTC
TRBJ1-1	15	-	TRBV19	few	CASSISIRPQPEAFF	TGTGCCAGTAGTATTAGTATCAGGCCTCAGCCTGAAGCTTTCTTT
TRBJ1-2	16	-	TRBV12-3/TRBV12-4	-	CASTMGGHGINYGYTF	TGTGCCAGCACCATGGGGGGACACGGAATTAACTATGGCTACACCTTC
TRBJ2-1	17	-	TRBV6-1	few	CASSEIWGGTPPDRQFF	TGTGCCAGCAGTGAAATATGGGGGGGGACACCCCCAGATAGGCAGTTCTTC
TRBJ2-3	16	-	TRBV7-6	-	CASSLGPRFYTDTQYF	TGTGCCAGCAGCTTAGGGCCTCGGTTCTACACAGATACGCAGTATTTT
TRBJ2-2	15	-	TRBV6-5	few	CASSYYLKSTGELFF	TGTGCCAGCAGTTACTACTTGAAGAGCACCGGGGAGCTGTTTTTT
TRBJ2-7	16	-	TRBV28	-	CASSLYPSSGDHEQYF	TGTGCCAGCAGTTTATATCCTTCTTCCGGGGACCACGAGCAGTACTTC